The following is a T cell receptor beta chain sequence with its context. CDR3 length: 14 amino acids. With 1 base removed from V and 3 bases from J, the gap between germline ends came to 10 bases. Germline V CDR1 and CDR2: SGHAT, FQDESV (reference sequence). This sample stems from a study of blood T cell repertoires in COVID-19. Assay: immunoSEQ multiplex PCR; the TCRdb copy retains only in-frame clones and omits some. The table shows some 200,000 clones, with 83% occurring only once. The receptor's source is a young woman with COVID-19, enrolled during active disease. The genes are TRBV11-1 and TRBJ2-7, with D possibly TRBD2 on 6 matching bases. Source material: peripheral blood. The CDR3 DNA sequence: TGTGCCAGCAGCTTAGATCTGGGGGGCTACGAGCAGTACTTC. Its translation: CASSLDLGGYEQYF.